Listed below are T cell receptor beta chains from one sample, sequenced in a study of siplizumab effects on memory and regulatory T cells. Clones were read by immunoSEQ multiplex PCR, and TCRdb kept only the in-frame ones, dropping some. The sample records around 100,000 clones, 80% to 95% being singletons. The sample comprised CD4+ T cells sorted from blood. Receptors originate from a human donor in good health. Each CDR3 is given with its conserved first and last residue. The order of the fields is CDR3 protein, V gene, J gene.

CDR3 protein: CASRVSGQTPYEQYF; V gene: TRBV27; J gene: TRBJ2-7
CDR3 protein: CASSLAPQDTINSPLHF; V gene: TRBV7-3; J gene: TRBJ1-6
CDR3 protein: CASSPTDNNEQFF; V gene: TRBV18; J gene: TRBJ2-1
CDR3 protein: CASSLEKWGEQFF; V gene: TRBV7-2; J gene: TRBJ2-1
CDR3 protein: CASTRTVNTEAFF; V gene: TRBV19; J gene: TRBJ1-1
CDR3 protein: CASSQTGDDTEAFF; V gene: TRBV5-6; J gene: TRBJ1-1
CDR3 protein: CASSPVHSNQPQHF; V gene: TRBV28; J gene: TRBJ1-5
CDR3 protein: CASSQEGLAGGYEQFF; V gene: TRBV4-2; J gene: TRBJ2-1
CDR3 protein: CSVATSGGLREQFF; V gene: TRBV29-1; J gene: TRBJ2-1
CDR3 protein: CASSEERRANEQFF; V gene: TRBV11-1; J gene: TRBJ2-1
CDR3 protein: CASSLRLLYGYTF; V gene: TRBV7-2; J gene: TRBJ1-2
CDR3 protein: CASSSSGQVYEQYF; V gene: TRBV5-1; J gene: TRBJ2-7
CDR3 protein: CASSPTRGPNYGYTF; V gene: TRBV2; J gene: TRBJ1-2
CDR3 protein: CASSTGQIMNTEAFF; V gene: TRBV19; J gene: TRBJ1-1
CDR3 protein: CATSRVAGNEQFF; V gene: TRBV15; J gene: TRBJ2-1
CDR3 protein: CASRTDYNSPLHF; V gene: TRBV14; J gene: TRBJ1-6
CDR3 protein: CASSPPGQGNLQYF; V gene: TRBV18; J gene: TRBJ2-4
CDR3 protein: CVRSLAASGSTDTQYF; V gene: TRBV7-5; J gene: TRBJ2-3
CDR3 protein: CATSRDSASGEQYF; V gene: TRBV15; J gene: TRBJ2-7
CDR3 protein: CASGLGGQNQPQHF; V gene: TRBV12-5; J gene: TRBJ1-5
CDR3 protein: CASSPLAGALREQYF; V gene: TRBV5-1; J gene: TRBJ2-7
CDR3 protein: CASSLSRVLNGYTF; V gene: TRBV7-2; J gene: TRBJ1-2
CDR3 protein: CASTQFVLEGAFF; V gene: TRBV2; J gene: TRBJ1-1
CDR3 protein: CASSLTGGTYNEQFF; V gene: TRBV7-9; J gene: TRBJ2-1
CDR3 protein: CSVWQGGTEAFF; V gene: TRBV29-1; J gene: TRBJ1-1
CDR3 protein: CASSIPGKNYGYTF; V gene: TRBV19; J gene: TRBJ1-2
CDR3 protein: CASRSGGMVYEQYF; V gene: TRBV6-5; J gene: TRBJ2-7
CDR3 protein: CASSLAGSSGNTIYF; V gene: TRBV5-1; J gene: TRBJ1-3
CDR3 protein: CASSQEIVVSNYGYTF; V gene: TRBV4-3; J gene: TRBJ1-2
CDR3 protein: CASRVYSNQPQHF; V gene: TRBV6-5; J gene: TRBJ1-5
CDR3 protein: CASTIGGGGQETQYF; V gene: TRBV2; J gene: TRBJ2-5
CDR3 protein: CAIRRGGSWETQYF; V gene: TRBV10-3; J gene: TRBJ2-5
CDR3 protein: CAISESGAQETQYF; V gene: TRBV10-3; J gene: TRBJ2-5
CDR3 protein: CASSQGVSETQYF; V gene: TRBV7-3; J gene: TRBJ2-5
CDR3 protein: CASSVAQFEQYF; V gene: TRBV9; J gene: TRBJ2-7
CDR3 protein: CSARSSATIYF; V gene: TRBV20-1; J gene: TRBJ1-3
CDR3 protein: CAWSVPGGTDTQYF; V gene: TRBV30; J gene: TRBJ2-3
CDR3 protein: CASSSPRDYGETQYF; V gene: TRBV7-2; J gene: TRBJ2-5
CDR3 protein: CASSLWDGYNEQFF; V gene: TRBV7-3; J gene: TRBJ2-1
CDR3 protein: CASSQGQNSNQPQHF; V gene: TRBV18; J gene: TRBJ1-5
CDR3 protein: CASSLIGIMLYNEQFF; V gene: TRBV7-3; J gene: TRBJ2-1
CDR3 protein: CASSTGTGGVNEKLFF; V gene: TRBV5-1; J gene: TRBJ1-4
CDR3 protein: CASSRPLGQGGPELYGYTF; V gene: TRBV19; J gene: TRBJ1-2
CDR3 protein: CASSLFGQIKNTIYF; V gene: TRBV5-4; J gene: TRBJ1-3
CDR3 protein: CASSLGVSGNTIYF; V gene: TRBV5-1; J gene: TRBJ1-3
CDR3 protein: CASSPTQAHGTEAFF; V gene: TRBV18; J gene: TRBJ1-1
CDR3 protein: CAIHRATSYEQYF; V gene: TRBV2; J gene: TRBJ2-7
CDR3 protein: CASSTSSLAGDTQYF; V gene: TRBV7-2; J gene: TRBJ2-3
CDR3 protein: CASSTGQLYGYTF; V gene: TRBV5-4; J gene: TRBJ1-2
CDR3 protein: CASGLVPYEQYF; V gene: TRBV12-5; J gene: TRBJ2-7
CDR3 protein: CASSVAGHSGNTIYF; V gene: TRBV9; J gene: TRBJ1-3
CDR3 protein: CASSQDRGGHNTGELFF; V gene: TRBV4-3; J gene: TRBJ2-2
CDR3 protein: CASRSAGVLSGNTIYF; V gene: TRBV6-6; J gene: TRBJ1-3
CDR3 protein: CASTLGWGQAVGEQFF; V gene: TRBV4-1; J gene: TRBJ2-1
CDR3 protein: CASSGTGANMNTEAFF; V gene: TRBV2; J gene: TRBJ1-1
CDR3 protein: CASTSRGGYGYTF; V gene: TRBV27; J gene: TRBJ1-2
CDR3 protein: CATSVSGGSAIQYF; V gene: TRBV15; J gene: TRBJ2-4
CDR3 protein: CASSYSRSGANVLTF; V gene: TRBV19; J gene: TRBJ2-6